This is a list of T cell receptor beta chains from one sample in a study of cytotoxic CD8 clonotypes in ibrutinib-treated CLL. Some clones are missing from TCRdb's copy, which holds only in-frame ones; the method was immunoSEQ multiplex PCR. The sample lists tens of thousands of clones; roughly 86% were seen once. The sequences come from PBMCs, collected before ibrutinib treatment. Every receptor here comes from a human donor with chronic lymphocytic leukemia. Both conserved end residues are part of each CDR3. The D gene is left open where the match is weak.

d_call	j_call	v_call	cdr3_length	cdr3_aa
.	TRBJ2-3	TRBV7-2	15	CASSLGGVGTDTQYF
TRBD1	TRBJ2-2	TRBV30	15	CAVKQGSLDRGELFF
TRBD1	TRBJ2-5	TRBV6-1	15	CASSEATGGRETQYF
TRBD2	TRBJ2-7	TRBV9	12	CASSGGGLEQYF
TRBD1	TRBJ1-4	TRBV2	16	CASSAQGQGGGEKLFF
TRBD2	TRBJ2-2	TRBV6-5	16	CASSYSRGRATGELFF
.	TRBJ2-3	TRBV25-1	13	CASSASSADTQYF
.	TRBJ2-7	TRBV28	12	CASSSGVPEQYF
.	TRBJ1-1	TRBV7-3	15	CASSLDRLLNTEAFF
.	TRBJ2-1	TRBV7-9	17	CASIDRAGVTTYNEQFF
.	TRBJ2-2	TRBV11-3	14	CASSSGWKPGELFF